The T cell receptor (beta chain) described here comes from a study of neoadjuvant anti-PD-1 for oral cavity cancer. Using immunoSEQ multiplex PCR, the repertoire was profiled, and TCRdb retains in-frame clones only, with some absent. Of more than 9,500 clones in the sample, 70% to 75% were seen once. CDR3 length: 16 residues. From germline, CDR1 is SGHKS and CDR2 YYEKEE (reference sequence). V dropped 0 bases and J dropped 7; count of bases not matched to a gene: 11. Time point noted: after neoadjuvant nivolumab, at surgical resection. This sequence originates from a person between 40 and 80 years old with oral cavity squamous cell carcinoma. The sample was PBMCs, taken after nivolumab (anti-PD-1) treatment. The chain uses TRBV5-5 and TRBJ2-5; 8 bases align to TRBD2. The CDR3 nucleotides read TGTGCCAGCAGCTTGGAGACTAGCGACCGCCCTGGGACCCAGTACTTC. It specifies CASSLETSDRPGTQYF. Together with reference TRBV5-5 and TRBJ2-5, the CDR3 gives the full variable domain: DAGVTQSPTHLIKTRGQQVTLRCSPISGHKSVSWYQQVLGQGPQFIFQYYEKEERGRGNFPDRFSARQFPNYSSELNVNALLLGDSALYLCASSLETSDRPGTQYFGPGTRLLVL.